This T cell receptor (beta chain) was found in a study of cytomegalovirus exposure and HLA in healthy donors. The CDR3 sequence is 16 residues long. V lost 2 bases and J lost 0, with 11 bases in between. CDR1 and CDR2 (germline): PRHDT, FYEKMQ (reference sequence). Primers included in the PCR were 60 Vbeta and 13 Jbeta primers. Libraries were prepared by immunoSEQ multiplex PCR; TCRdb keeps only in-frame clonotypes and omits some of them. The sample records about 130,000 clones, about three quarters being singletons. The sample comprised PBMCs. The rearrangement uses TRBV13 and TRBJ2-4, with no clear D. The clonotype was recovered from a human donor in good health. CDR3 amino acids: CASSLSAVLAKNIQYF. As DNA, the CDR3 is TGTGCCAGCAGCTTATCTGCAGTCCTAGCCAAAAACATTCAGTACTTC.